Reported below is one T cell receptor (beta chain). In germline, CDR1 is LNHDA, CDR2 SQIVND (reference sequence). This CDR3 has 14 amino acids. The V end was cut by 1 base, the J end by 6 bases, with 12 bases between. The data were taken from a study of blood T cell repertoires in COVID-19. Across the whole study: Researchers got acute and convalescent COVID-19 samples from the United States, Italy and Spain. The cDNA or gDNA used as material had been derived from T cells, B-cell-depleted T cells, or PBMCs.

In the original analysis: Amplifying reference gene primers gave estimates of nucleated cell counts. The method was immunoSEQ multiplex PCR; TCRdb's version includes in-frame clones alone and lacks a portion of them. The V and J calls and clone size come from that table; D and trimming were worked out from the DNA. The data contain tens of thousands of clones, 85% to 90% of them seen just once; the ten biggest clones take up 3.5% to 4%. The chain is built from TRBV19 and TRBJ1-1; D gene ambiguous. The source is a human donor in a cohort sampled during active COVID-19. Input material: peripheral blood. The CDR3 DNA is TGTGCCAGTAGTATAGTCGCGCCTTCTGCTGAAGCTTTCTTT. Translation gives CASSIVAPSAEAFF. Complete variable domain (other parts from reference TRBV19 and TRBJ1-1): DGGITQSPKYLFRKEGQNVTLSCEQNLNHDAMYWYRQDPGQGLRLIYYSQIVNDFQKGDIAEGYSVSREKKESFPLTVTSAQKNPTAFYLCASSIVAPSAEAFFGQGTRLTVV.